This T cell receptor beta chain was recorded in a study of blood T cell repertoires in COVID-19. Study-level background: Donors in the United States, Italy and Spain gave samples during acute or convalescent COVID-19. In each case, the material was cDNA or gDNA derived from T cells, B-cell-depleted T cells, or PBMCs.

The CDR3 spans 15 residues. V gave up 6 bases and J gave up 1 base; unmatched junction bases: 8. Germline CDR1 LGHDT, CDR2 YNNKEL (reference sequence). Original processing notes: How many nucleated cells were present was estimated from reference gene primer amplification. The data were produced by immunoSEQ multiplex PCR, yet TCRdb's version contains in-frame clones alone and is incomplete. That table is the source of V, J and clone size, and D and trimming were worked out from the DNA. The table has 180,000 or so clones, just under 85% seen once. The rearrangement joins TRBV3-1 (or the pseudogene TRBV3-2) to TRBJ2-5; 7 nucleotides align to TRBD1. Sequencing was carried out using peripheral blood. The TCR originated in a human donor with acute or convalescent COVID-19. The donor label of this sample is uncertain. CDR3 loop: CASRSFEGAQETQYF. The CDR3 nucleotides are TGTGCCAGCAGATCTTTTGAGGGGGCCCAAGAGACCCAGTACTTC.